This T cell receptor (beta chain) stems from a study of shared clonotypes between healthy human individuals. Study as a whole: Researchers drew samples from a couple of women and a few men aged 18 to 49. Each donor contributed plates that comprised three CD4 naive, three CD4 memory, two CD8 naive and one CD8 memory. Notes on the study in general: In a handful of donors, about 5% of naive CD4 clonotypes appeared in common. The low donor count limited represented genetic and exposure-history diversity.

On this clone itself: The antigen remains unidentified.

This table comes from immunoSEQ multiplex PCR, and its TCRdb copy is limited to in-frame clones, with some not included. The sample holds over 950,000 clones, approximately 80% seen once. The sequencing sample was made of memory CD4+ T cells from PBMCs. Noted subset: CD45RA-negative fraction. This clonotype was obtained from a man aged 18 to 29 in good health. Some clones in this sample may be carry-over from other donors' samples.

CDR3 bases: TGTGCCAGGACTCCGGGACAGGGGTCCTCTAACTATGGCTACACCTTC. This codes for CARTPGQGSSNYGYTF. The rearrangement links TRBV25-1 to TRBJ1-2, with TRBD1 matching over 10 bases. This CDR3 spans 16 amino acids. V lost 9 bases and J lost 0; bases outside the gene matches: 10. Germline V gene lookup returns CDR1 MGHDK and CDR2 SYGVNS.